This TCR beta chain emerged from a study of PD-1 blockade in classical Hodgkin lymphoma. The CDR3 is 13 amino acids. Trimming left V 1 base short and J 10 bases short, with 14 bases between. Germline CDR1 GTSNPN, CDR2 SVGIG (reference sequence). With no exception, relapse followed autologous stem cell transplantation in all patients, and brentuximab vedotin exposure varied. Sequenced by immunoSEQ multiplex PCR; TCRdb stores in-frame clones only, minus some. Counted here are about 98,000 clones, 80% to 90% occurring once; the ten biggest clones make up approximately 15%. Whole-study results and caveats: At C4D1, TCR diversity had climbed significantly for CD4+ cells, though not for CD8+ cells. Before treatment, complete responders showed about the same diversity as newly diagnosed patients.

Turning to this clone: Its antigen remains unknown.

The V and J genes are TRBV30 and TRBJ2-1; D uncertain. Source: peripheral blood mononuclear cells (PBMCs), taken before the second cycle of nivolumab. The sequence derives from a human donor with classical Hodgkin lymphoma. DNA of the CDR3: TGTGCCTGGAGTGAGAATGGGCCGCTCGAGCAGTTCTTC. Its translation is CAWSENGPLEQFF. Complete variable domain (other parts from reference TRBV30 and TRBJ2-1): SQTIHQWPATLVQPVGSPLSLECTVEGTSNPNLYWYRQAAGRGLQLLFYSVGIGQISSEVPQNLSASRPQDRQFILSSKKLLLSDSGFYLCAWSENGPLEQFFGPGTRLTVL.